What follows is one T cell receptor (beta chain) and its context. The CDR3 has 17 residues. From germline, CDR1 is SGHTS and CDR2 YDEGEE. Trimming left V 2 bases short and J 0 bases short, with 15 bases between. Starting 14 to 28 days after autologous transplant, ipilimumab 1 mg/kg was given. Patients received nivolumab 3 mg/kg at weeks 1, 4, 7, 10, then fortnightly to week 26. The data stem from a study of ipilimumab plus nivolumab after autologous stem cell transplantation. Measured with immunoSEQ multiplex PCR; TCRdb has only the in-frame clones, and not every one. Counted here are 12,000 or so clones, almost 70% occurring once; the ten biggest clones make up roughly 28%.

The J gene is TRBJ2-4, the V gene TRBV5-8; tentatively, D is TRBD2 (6 bases). Specimen: PBMCs, collected in a trial of ipilimumab plus nivolumab as post-transplant consolidation. The TCR comes from a male donor with diffuse large B-cell lymphoma. CDR3: CASSFPGLTLAKNIQYF. In DNA form, the CDR3 reads TGTGCCAGCAGCTTCCCGGGACTTACGTTAGCCAAAAACATTCAGTACTTC.